The 12 T cell receptor beta chains presented below share a single source sample, sequenced in a study of human T cells and chemical hapten exposure. MiXCR, run by TCRdb on the RACE reads, gives a single entry per CDR3 protein. The repertoire holds under 200,000 distinct CDR3 sequences, with almost 30% as singletons. Stated time point: pre-sensitization, week 0. Treatment described: therapeutic diphenylcyclopropenone sensitization with weekly scalp DPC. Specimen: whole blood, collected in connection with sensitization to the hapten diphenylcyclopropenone (DPC). The receptors shown here come from a woman in her twenties or thirties with alopecia areata. Some clones in this sample may be carry-over from other donors' samples.

The chain employs TRBV7-9 and TRBJ2-1, with a possible D match to TRBD2 (6 bases). CDR3 size: 15 residues. CDR1 SEHNR and CDR2 FQNEAQ come from the germline V gene (reference sequence). Trimming cost V 4 bases and J 7 bases, with 17 bases left between them. The CDR3 DNA sequence: TGTGCCAGCAGCTCGGGACTGAGCCGGCGGAATGAGCAGTTCTTC. It codes for CASSSGLSRRNEQFF.

The V call is TRBV4-2, the J call TRBJ1-2; no reliable D call. The V end was cut by 2 bases, the J end by 4 bases, with 8 bases between. CDR1 is LGHNA, CDR2 YNFKEQ, per germline. CDR3 size: 13 residues. DNA for the CDR3: TGTGCCAGCAGCCAACTTTGGGGCTATGGCTACACCTTC. It specifies CASSQLWGYGYTF.

This clonotype has a handful of counts. J is TRBJ2-3 and V is TRBV6-5; weak D call: TRBD2 (5 bases). The germline V gene encodes CDR1 MNHEY and CDR2 SVGAGI. This CDR3 is built from 14 residues. V lost 4 bases and J 2 bases, leaving 10 bases between the germline ends. CDR3 coding DNA: TGTGCCAGCAGTTCTAGAGGGAACACAGATACGCAGTATTTT. The encoded protein is CASSSRGNTDTQYF.

This clonotype occurred a few times. This chain joins TRBV9 and TRBJ1-2; D not resolved. In germline, CDR1 is SGDLS, CDR2 YYNGEE. Trimming left V 0 bases short and J 3 bases short, with 9 bases between. This CDR3 spans 14 amino acids. The CDR3: CASSVGLSDYGYTF. The CDR3 DNA reads as TGTGCCAGCAGCGTAGGCCTTTCTGACTATGGCTACACCTTC.

This clonotype was counted between two and nine times. This sequence joins TRBV11-2 and TRBJ1-2; D might be TRBD1 (6 bases). The CDR3 contains 14 residues. Germline CDR1 SGHAT, CDR2 FQNNGV. Between the trimmed V and J ends, which lost 3 bases and 8 bases, there was a span of 16 bases. This CDR3 is CASSLAQGRGGYTF. The CDR3 coding sequence is TGTGCCAGCAGCTTGGCTCAGGGGAGAGGCGGCTACACCTTC. Filled out from reference TRBV11-2 and TRBJ1-2, the complete variable domain reads EAGVAQSPRYKIIEKRQSVAFWCNPISGHATLYWYQQILGQGPKLLIQFQNNGVVDDSQLPKDRFSAERLKGVDSTLKIQPAKLEDSAVYLCASSLAQGRGGYTFGSGTRLTVV.

This clonotype occurred many times. The chain recombines TRBV12-3 or TRBV12-4 with TRBJ2-5; D perhaps matches TRBD1 (6 bases). Trimming removed 6 bases at V and 0 bases at J, with 14 bases between. The CDR3 runs to 15 residues. The CDR3: CASSRDTPYQETQYF. For the CDR3, the DNA is TGTGCCAGCAGCCGGGACACACCATACCAAGAGACCCAGTACTTC.

This clonotype has more than one count but fewer than ten. The CDR3 DNA sequence: TGTGCCACCGGGACAGACTATGGCTACACCTTC. It codes for CATGTDYGYTF. The chain has TRBV10-3 and TRBJ1-2; 7 bases are shared with TRBD1. The CDR3 length is 11 residues. V shed 10 bases and J 3 bases; nucleotides not matched to a gene: 2. Germline V gene lookup returns CDR1 ENHRY and CDR2 SYGVKD.

CDR3 DNA: TGTGCCAGCTCACCAGATGGGTTTGAGCAGCCCCAGCATTTT. Protein sequence: CASSPDGFEQPQHF. The chain has TRBV18 and TRBJ1-5, with D hard to call. The CDR3 loop spans 14 amino acids. Trimming pared 2 bases from V and 7 bases from J, leaving 12 bases between. Germline CDR1 is KGHSH and CDR2 is LQKENI.

Ten or more counts support this clonotype. V gene TRBV7-3 combines with J gene TRBJ1-1, with D possibly being TRBD1 (6 bases). This CDR3 has 13 residues. Germline lookup yields CDR1 SGHTA and CDR2 FQGTGA. V lost 3 bases to trimming and J lost 5 bases, with 10 bases between them. CDR3 DNA sequence: TGTGCCAGCAGCTTTGGGGGGCATACTGAAGCTTTCTTT. Translating it yields CASSFGGHTEAFF.

Only a few counts were recorded for this clonotype. This chain joins TRBV7-2 and TRBJ2-3; the D is unclear. Between the trimmed V and J ends, which lost 5 bases and 6 bases, there was a span of 9 bases. This CDR3 is 12 amino acids long. Germline CDR1 is SGHTA and CDR2 is FQGNSA. CDR3 residues: CASSRNSDTQYF. The CDR3 nucleotides are TGTGCCAGCAGCCGAAATTCGGATACGCAGTATTTT.

Ten or more counts support this clonotype. The J gene is TRBJ2-2, the V gene TRBV28; no clear D gene. Between the trimmed V and J ends, which lost 2 bases and 1 base, there was a span of 5 bases. CDR3 length: 14 residues. CDR1 and CDR2 (germline): MDHEN, SYDVKM. The CDR3 spells CASSLGVNTGELFF. The CDR3 DNA follows: TGTGCCAGCAGTTTAGGCGTGAACACCGGGGAGCTGTTTTTT.

This clonotype turned up a few times. As DNA, the CDR3 is TGCGCCAGCAGCCCAAACACCCTGAGGAATGAGCAGTTCTTC. Its protein product is CASSPNTLRNEQFF. The chain carries TRBV4-1 and TRBJ2-1, with D unclear. Germline assignment: CDR1 MGHRA and CDR2 YSYEKL. V gave up 4 bases and J gave up 7 bases, with 14 bases separating them. CDR3 length: 14 amino acids.